These T cell receptor beta chains were read from a single sample in a study of blood T cell repertoires in COVID-19. Assay used: immunoSEQ multiplex PCR; TCRdb lists only in-frame clones, some missing. Among around 240,000 clones listed, about 90% were seen once. Sequenced input: PBMCs or T cells enriched from blood (not recorded which). These receptors originate from a human donor in a cohort exposed to, infected with or recovered from COVID-19 (not recorded which). The donor label of this sample is uncertain. Each CDR3 is given with its conserved first and last residue. The order of the fields is clone size, V gene, J gene, D gene, CDR3 DNA, CDR3 protein. The D gene is left open where the match is weak. Not every row has a clone size; where given, it reads once, few, many or a size class.

clone_size: .; v_call: TRBV19; j_call: TRBJ1-2; d_call: .; cdr3_nt: TGTGCCAGTAGTGCGGCCAGCCGTATCTATGGCTACACCTTC; cdr3_aa: CASSAASRIYGYTF
clone_size: .; v_call: TRBV9; j_call: TRBJ2-1; d_call: TRBD2; cdr3_nt: TGTGCCAGCAGCGACCCGACTAGCGGGGGGTCAAAGCAGTTCTTC; cdr3_aa: CASSDPTSGGSKQFF
clone_size: .; v_call: TRBV7-3; j_call: TRBJ2-5; d_call: TRBD1; cdr3_nt: TGTGCCAGCAGCTTCGGGGCAGGGGGTGAGACCCAGTACTTC; cdr3_aa: CASSFGAGGETQYF
clone_size: .; v_call: TRBV30; j_call: TRBJ1-2; d_call: .; cdr3_nt: TGTGCCTGGAGACCCCCCCTATTAAGTGGCTACACCTTC; cdr3_aa: CAWRPPLLSGYTF
clone_size: .; v_call: TRBV2; j_call: TRBJ1-2; d_call: .; cdr3_nt: TGTGCCAGCAGTGAGCGGGCCCCCTATGGCTACACCTTC; cdr3_aa: CASSERAPYGYTF
clone_size: .; v_call: TRBV6-5; j_call: TRBJ2-3; d_call: TRBD2; cdr3_nt: TGTGCCAGCAGATACGCTAGCGGGGGGGATTATACGCAGTATTTT; cdr3_aa: CASRYASGGDYTQYF
clone_size: few; v_call: TRBV12-5; j_call: TRBJ1-5; d_call: .; cdr3_nt: TGTGCTAGTGGTTTGGAAGAGGATCAGCCCCAGCATTTT; cdr3_aa: CASGLEEDQPQHF
clone_size: .; v_call: TRBV6-5; j_call: TRBJ1-4; d_call: .; cdr3_nt: TGTGCCAGCACTCCAACCGGGACAAGCCATGAAAAACTGTTTTTT; cdr3_aa: CASTPTGTSHEKLFF
clone_size: .; v_call: TRBV3-1/TRBV3-2; j_call: TRBJ1-2; d_call: .; cdr3_nt: TGTGCCAGCAGCCAGAGATCCATCTATGGCTACACCTTC; cdr3_aa: CASSQRSIYGYTF
clone_size: .; v_call: TRBV3-1/TRBV3-2; j_call: TRBJ2-1; d_call: TRBD2; cdr3_nt: TGTGCCAGCAGCCTGGGTAGCGGGGGGTCTAGCTCCTACAATGAGCAGTTCTTC; cdr3_aa: CASSLGSGGSSSYNEQFF
clone_size: .; v_call: TRBV15; j_call: TRBJ2-3; d_call: TRBD2; cdr3_nt: TGTGCCACCAGCAAACTAGCGGGGTCGGGGACAGATACGCAGTATTTT; cdr3_aa: CATSKLAGSGTDTQYF
clone_size: .; v_call: TRBV7-2; j_call: TRBJ2-1; d_call: TRBD1; cdr3_nt: TGTGCCAGCACCCCGGACCGGGACAGGGCGTATGAGCAGTTCTTC; cdr3_aa: CASTPDRDRAYEQFF
clone_size: .; v_call: TRBV12-5; j_call: TRBJ2-3; d_call: .; cdr3_nt: TGTGCTAGTGGTGGCCCATGGGACAACACAGATACGCAGTATTTT; cdr3_aa: CASGGPWDNTDTQYF
clone_size: .; v_call: TRBV27; j_call: TRBJ2-7; d_call: TRBD1; cdr3_nt: TGTGCCAGCAGGACAGGGGCACACGAGCAGTACTTC; cdr3_aa: CASRTGAHEQYF
clone_size: .; v_call: TRBV9; j_call: TRBJ2-3; d_call: TRBD2; cdr3_nt: TGTGCCAGCAGCTTAGTAGCGGGGGCCAGCACAGATACGCAGTATTTT; cdr3_aa: CASSLVAGASTDTQYF
clone_size: .; v_call: TRBV30; j_call: TRBJ1-4; d_call: TRBD1; cdr3_nt: TGTGCCTGGAATAGCCGACAGGGAGATGAAAAACTGTTTTTT; cdr3_aa: CAWNSRQGDEKLFF
clone_size: once; v_call: TRBV7-2; j_call: TRBJ2-7; d_call: .; cdr3_nt: TGTGCCAGCAGCTTGGAGGTGCTTTCCTACGAGCAGTACTTC; cdr3_aa: CASSLEVLSYEQYF
clone_size: .; v_call: TRBV10-3; j_call: TRBJ2-2; d_call: .; cdr3_nt: TGTGCCATCAGTGGACAGGTGATGGACACCGGGGAGCTGTTTTTT; cdr3_aa: CAISGQVMDTGELFF
clone_size: once; v_call: TRBV3-1/TRBV3-2; j_call: TRBJ1-5; d_call: .; cdr3_nt: TGTGCCAGCAGCCAGGGCGAACAGCCCCAGCATTTT; cdr3_aa: CASSQGEQPQHF
clone_size: .; v_call: TRBV10-3; j_call: TRBJ2-1; d_call: TRBD1; cdr3_nt: TGTGCCATCAGTATACGGACAGGGGACAATGAGCAGTTCTTC; cdr3_aa: CAISIRTGDNEQFF
clone_size: once; v_call: TRBV5-1; j_call: TRBJ1-1; d_call: TRBD1; cdr3_nt: TGCGCCAGCAGCTTGGTCCCGGGACAGACGAACACTGAAGCTTTCTTT; cdr3_aa: CASSLVPGQTNTEAFF
clone_size: .; v_call: TRBV20-1; j_call: TRBJ1-2; d_call: .; cdr3_nt: TGCAGTGCTAGTAGATCGGGGCGGGGTTCTAACTATGGCTACACCTTC; cdr3_aa: CSASRSGRGSNYGYTF
clone_size: .; v_call: TRBV5-1; j_call: TRBJ1-2; d_call: .; cdr3_nt: TGCGCCAGCAGCTTGGATGGCAGTCAAAGCTATGGCTACACCTTC; cdr3_aa: CASSLDGSQSYGYTF
clone_size: .; v_call: TRBV19; j_call: TRBJ1-2; d_call: TRBD1; cdr3_nt: TGTGCCAGTTCGGCCGGACAGGGGTCATCTTATGGCTACACCTTC; cdr3_aa: CASSAGQGSSYGYTF
clone_size: .; v_call: TRBV11-1; j_call: TRBJ2-2; d_call: .; cdr3_nt: TGTGCCAGCAGCTACCGGACGGGGAGTGGGGAGCTGTTTTTT; cdr3_aa: CASSYRTGSGELFF
clone_size: .; v_call: TRBV12-3/TRBV12-4; j_call: TRBJ1-5; d_call: .; cdr3_nt: TGTGCCAGCAGTTTGGGGGGAGAGCAGCCCCAGCATTTT; cdr3_aa: CASSLGGEQPQHF
clone_size: .; v_call: TRBV30; j_call: TRBJ1-2; d_call: .; cdr3_nt: TGTGCCTGGAGTGTACTGGGTCCGCGGGAACGCTACACCTTC; cdr3_aa: CAWSVLGPRERYTF
clone_size: .; v_call: TRBV10-3; j_call: TRBJ1-2; d_call: .; cdr3_nt: TGTGCCATTCCCGCGGGGGGCGATGGCTACACCTTC; cdr3_aa: CAIPAGGDGYTF
clone_size: .; v_call: TRBV7-7; j_call: TRBJ2-1; d_call: TRBD1; cdr3_nt: TGTGCCAGCAGCTTAGAAGTCGGGACAGCCTCTTACAATGAGCAGTTCTTC; cdr3_aa: CASSLEVGTASYNEQFF
clone_size: .; v_call: TRBV7-9; j_call: TRBJ1-5; d_call: .; cdr3_nt: TGTGCCAGCAGCCGGGAGCCAAATCAGCCCCAGCATTTT; cdr3_aa: CASSREPNQPQHF
clone_size: .; v_call: TRBV4-1; j_call: TRBJ1-2; d_call: .; cdr3_nt: TGCGCCAGCAGCCAAGTTCGGCAGGGCCCTTCAGCTAACTATGGCTACACCTTC; cdr3_aa: CASSQVRQGPSANYGYTF
clone_size: .; v_call: TRBV27; j_call: TRBJ1-5; d_call: TRBD1; cdr3_nt: TGTGCCAGCTCCGCTCTGGGGACAGGCGGAGGGGGGCCCCAGCATTTT; cdr3_aa: CASSALGTGGGGPQHF
clone_size: .; v_call: TRBV5-1; j_call: TRBJ1-5; d_call: TRBD1; cdr3_nt: TGCGCCAGCAGCCGCGCAAACAGGGGGCTTAATAAGCCCCAGCATTTT; cdr3_aa: CASSRANRGLNKPQHF
clone_size: .; v_call: TRBV11-3; j_call: TRBJ2-3; d_call: .; cdr3_nt: TGTGCCAGCAGCTTACAAGAGGATACGCAGTATTTT; cdr3_aa: CASSLQEDTQYF
clone_size: .; v_call: TRBV5-6; j_call: TRBJ2-5; d_call: TRBD1; cdr3_nt: TGTGCCAGCAGCTTGGGACAGGGGCACCAAGAGACCCAGTACTTC; cdr3_aa: CASSLGQGHQETQYF
clone_size: .; v_call: TRBV3-1/TRBV3-2; j_call: TRBJ2-5; d_call: TRBD1; cdr3_nt: TGTGCCAGCAGCCGACAGGGGACCCAAGAGACCCAGTACTTC; cdr3_aa: CASSRQGTQETQYF